This T cell receptor beta chain was observed in a study of blood T cell repertoires in COVID-19. Study summary: T cells, B-cell-depleted T cells, or PBMCs supplied cDNA or gDNA.

Produced via immunoSEQ multiplex PCR; TCRdb's table is partial and in-frame only. The sample consists of some 340,000 clones, roughly 90% of them appearing once. Germline V gene sequence: CDR1 SNHLY, CDR2 FYNNEI. CDR3 length: 15 residues. The V gene lost 5 bases and the J gene lost 0 bases, with 13 bases spanning the gap. Exposed participants came across a COVID-19 case within 2 weeks before study entry. The sequencing input was PBMCs or T cells enriched from blood (not recorded which). This sequence originates from a woman aged 25 to 39 who had been exposed to COVID-19. V gene TRBV2 combines with J gene TRBJ1-2, with D possibly TRBD1 on 6 matching bases. CDR3 amino acids: CASSYKAGANYGYTF. Written as DNA, the CDR3 is TGTGCCAGCAGTTATAAGGCAGGGGCTAACTATGGCTACACCTTC.